This record concerns one T cell receptor beta chain sequence. Its specificity is not known. Assay used: immunoSEQ multiplex PCR; TCRdb lists only in-frame clones, some missing. The data show 100,000 or so clones, around 85% seen once. Patients were ruled out by autoimmune disease history or systemic immunosuppression. The source of the sample is a study of OX40 agonist ivuxolimab in advanced cancers. General study results and limits: CD4+ and CD8+ blood T cells expanded clonally by week 6 at 0.1 to 3.0 mg/kg.

Sample: CD4+ or CD8+ T cells sorted from blood, taken in a trial of the OX40 agonist ivuxolimab. The source is an adult with an advanced solid tumor such as melanoma, head and neck, liver or kidney cancer.

CDR3 sequence reads: CATRQGYNSPLHF. In nucleotides, the CDR3 is TGTGCCACCCGGCAGGGTTATAATTCACCCCTCCACTTT. The chain links TRBV6-5 to TRBJ1-6, with D tentatively TRBD1 (5 bases). This CDR3 has 13 residues. V was pared by 10 bases and J by 4 bases, with 11 bases between. CDR1 is MNHEY and CDR2 is SVGAGI in the germline V gene.